This TCR beta chain appears in the sequencing data of a study of tumor-infiltrating lymphocytes in primary liver carcinoma. Looking at the study overall: The tumors, T1-T3 N0M0 lesions, were roughly 4 to 10 cm across.

Unsorted whole blood yielded the blood RNA, and germline DNA was also extracted. Of note for this clonotype: A much larger clone differs by one base, so this may be a read error. The conserved closing phenylalanine or tryptophan is absent in this CDR3, likely reflecting a read error.

Starting from approximately 0.45 ug of total RNA, TCR beta cDNA was produced with a primer in the constant region. Slightly modified ARM-PCR with three nested multiplex PCR rounds yielded TCR beta libraries. Primers for the first two PCR rounds were TRBV1-TRBV30 forward primers and a C-beta reverse primer (roughly 10 cycles per round). TCRdb reprocessed the multiplex PCR reads via MiXCR and lists one record per CDR3 protein. The sample carries some 320,000 distinct CDR3 sequences, 65% recorded once. The V gene's germline CDR1 is MNHNS and CDR2 SASEGT. The CDR3 length is 13 residues. Trimming removed 1 base from V and 6 bases from J, with 10 bases in between.

This TCR was sampled from a man aged 35-49 years with primary liver carcinoma and hepatitis B virus infection. The rearrangement links TRBV6-1 to TRBJ2-7; D gene unclear. The sample comprised peripheral blood. The CDR3 loop is CASSEERQTEQYL. The CDR3 DNA reads TGTGCCAGCAGTGAAGAGCGACAAACCGAGCAGTACCTC.